These T cell receptor beta chains were read from a single sample in a study of glioma-infiltrating T cells. MiXCR was run by TCRdb on the multiplex PCR reads, yielding one entry per CDR3 protein. This sample yields tens of thousands of distinct CDR3 sequences, of which 23% are seen a single time; approximately 6.7% belongs to the top ten. Sequencing was done on a sample of glioma tissue, nonneoplastic brain tissue, or PBMCs (not recorded which). Every receptor here comes from a human donor with low-grade glioma or glioblastoma, undergoing nonglioma brain surgery, or in good health (not recorded which). Both conserved end residues are part of each CDR3. D genes are given only for firm matches. Clone size, where shown, is once, few, many, or a class for clones that have expanded.

TRBJ1-2	TRBV6-2/TRBV6-3	.	many	CASSYSTGYGYTF	TGTGCCAGCAGTTACTCGACCGGCTATGGCTACACCTTC
TRBJ2-7	TRBV29-1	.	.	CSVERRSYEQYF	TGCAGCGTTGAACGGCGGTCCTACGAGCAGTACTTC
TRBJ2-6	TRBV12-3/TRBV12-4	.	.	CASSLAGAGANVLTF	TGTGCCAGCAGTTTAGCAGGGGCTGGGGCCAACGTCCTGACTTTC
TRBJ1-6	TRBV2	TRBD1	many	CASRLGQRSNSPLHF	TGTGCCAGCAGGTTGGGACAGCGAAGTAATTCACCCCTCCACTTT
TRBJ2-7	TRBV12-3/TRBV12-4	TRBD2	.	CASSRAGGLYEQYF	TGTGCCAGCAGTAGAGCGGGAGGGCTCTACGAGCAGTACTTC
TRBJ1-3	TRBV5-1	.	.	CASSLRGDLSRNTIYF	TGCGCCAGCAGCTTAAGAGGGGATCTATCTAGAAACACCATATATTTT
TRBJ2-2	TRBV19	TRBD1	.	CASSPDRVVAGELFF	TGTGCCAGTAGCCCGGACAGGGTTGTTGCCGGGGAGCTGTTTTTT
TRBJ2-3	TRBV14	TRBD2	.	CASSQTGGYPDTQYF	TGTGCCAGCAGCCAAACCGGGGGGTATCCAGATACGCAGTATTTT
TRBJ2-3	TRBV6-6	TRBD1	few	CASSYPTGGNTDTQYF	TGTGCCAGCAGTTACCCGACAGGGGGCAACACAGATACGCAGTATTTT
TRBJ1-5	TRBV20-1	TRBD1	many	CSVHRGYNQPQHF	TGCAGTGTGCACAGGGGTTACAATCAGCCCCAGCATTTT
TRBJ2-3	TRBV9	TRBD2	many	CASSVVGLAADTQYF	TGTGCCAGCAGCGTAGTAGGACTAGCGGCAGATACGCAGTATTTT
TRBJ1-5	TRBV19	.	.	CASSRDKNQPQHF	TGTGCCAGTAGTAGGGACAAGAATCAGCCCCAGCATTTT
TRBJ2-3	TRBV20-1	.	many	CSARGQETDTQYF	TGCAGTGCTAGAGGACAGGAAACAGATACGCAGTATTTT
TRBJ2-4	TRBV12-3/TRBV12-4	TRBD2	.	CASSLGSGRGNIQYF	TGTGCCAGCAGTTTGGGGAGCGGGAGAGGTAACATTCAGTACTTC
TRBJ2-2	TRBV3-1	TRBD1	many	CASSATGTGNTGELFF	TGTGCCAGCAGCGCAACCGGGACAGGGAACACCGGGGAGCTGTTTTTT
TRBJ1-2	TRBV5-5	TRBD1	.	CASRSTGGTNYGYTF	TGTGCCAGCAGATCGACAGGGGGAACTAACTATGGCTACACCTTC
TRBJ2-3	TRBV5-1	.	.	CANSLGGVSTDTQYF	TGCGCCAACAGCTTGGGAGGTGTTAGCACAGATACGCAGTATTTT
TRBJ1-2	TRBV7-9	TRBD1	few	CASSRQGPRGYTF	TGTGCCAGCAGCCGACAGGGACCCAGGGGCTACACCTTC
TRBJ2-7	TRBV5-1	.	.	CASSLLVSSYEQYF	TGCGCCAGCAGCTTACTGGTAAGCTCCTACGAGCAGTACTTC
TRBJ1-4	TRBV7-9	TRBD1	.	CASSFSGTGGEKLFF	TGTGCCAGCAGCTTCTCCGGGACAGGGGGAGAAAAACTGTTTTTT